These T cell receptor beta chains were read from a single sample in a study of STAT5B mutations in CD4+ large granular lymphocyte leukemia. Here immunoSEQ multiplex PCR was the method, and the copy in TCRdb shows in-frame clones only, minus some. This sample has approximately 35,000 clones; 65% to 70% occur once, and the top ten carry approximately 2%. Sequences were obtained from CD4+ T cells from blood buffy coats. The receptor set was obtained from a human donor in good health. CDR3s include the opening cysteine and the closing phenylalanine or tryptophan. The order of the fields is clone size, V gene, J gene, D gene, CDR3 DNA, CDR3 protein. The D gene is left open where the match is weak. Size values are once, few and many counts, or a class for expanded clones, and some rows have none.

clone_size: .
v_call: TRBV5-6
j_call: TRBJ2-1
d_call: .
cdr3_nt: TGTGCCAGCACCTCGTTTTTTGTCTACAATGAGCAGTTCTTC
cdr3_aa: CASTSFFVYNEQFF

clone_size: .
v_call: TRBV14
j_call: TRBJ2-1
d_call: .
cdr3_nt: TGTGCCAGCAGCCAAGTCAGGGCGGCCGGTGAGCAGTTCTTC
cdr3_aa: CASSQVRAAGEQFF

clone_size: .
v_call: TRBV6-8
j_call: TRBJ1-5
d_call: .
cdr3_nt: TGTGCCAGCAACCCCGCGGAAAATAGCAATCAGCCCCAGCATTTT
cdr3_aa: CASNPAENSNQPQHF

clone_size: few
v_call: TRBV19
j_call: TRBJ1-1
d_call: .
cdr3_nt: TGTGCCAGTAGTATACTGTTGAACACTGAAGCTTTCTTT
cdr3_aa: CASSILLNTEAFF

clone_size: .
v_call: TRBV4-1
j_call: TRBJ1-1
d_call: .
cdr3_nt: TGCGCCAGCAGCCAACCAAGGGGGACTGAAGCTTTCTTT
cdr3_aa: CASSQPRGTEAFF

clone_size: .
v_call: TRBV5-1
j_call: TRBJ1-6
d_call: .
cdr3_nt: TGCGCCAGCAGCTTGGGCGAACTTAATTCACCCCTCCACTTT
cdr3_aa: CASSLGELNSPLHF

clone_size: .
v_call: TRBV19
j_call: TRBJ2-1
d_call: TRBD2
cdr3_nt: TGTGCCAGTAGTATACTGGGAGGGCTCTCCTACAATGAGCAGTTCTTC
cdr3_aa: CASSILGGLSYNEQFF

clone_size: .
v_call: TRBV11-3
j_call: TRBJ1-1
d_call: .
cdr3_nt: TGTGCCAGCAGAATCCCAAACACTGAAGCTTTCTTT
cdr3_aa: CASRIPNTEAFF

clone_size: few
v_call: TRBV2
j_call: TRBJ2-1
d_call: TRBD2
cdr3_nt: TGTGCCAGCGACAGCGGGGGGGTCTACAATGAGCAGTTCTTC
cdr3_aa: CASDSGGVYNEQFF

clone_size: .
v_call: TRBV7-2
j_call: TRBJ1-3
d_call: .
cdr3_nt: TGTGCCAGCAGCTTAGTCCCTGTGCGTGGTACTGGAAACACCATATATTTT
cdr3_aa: CASSLVPVRGTGNTIYF

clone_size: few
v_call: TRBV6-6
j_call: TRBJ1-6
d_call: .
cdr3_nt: TGTGCCAGCTATCGGCCACAACAGGGTCTGAATTCACCCCTCCACTTT
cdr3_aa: CASYRPQQGLNSPLHF

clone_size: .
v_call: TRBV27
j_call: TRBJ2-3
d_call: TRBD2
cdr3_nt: TGTGCCAGCAGTCTAACTAGCGGGCTAGGGGCAGATACGCAGTATTTT
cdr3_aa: CASSLTSGLGADTQYF

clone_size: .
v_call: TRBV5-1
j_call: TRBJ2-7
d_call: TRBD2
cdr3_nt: TGCGCCAGCAGCTTGGCCCCGGGACTAGCGGGGGGAGGCGAGCAGTACTTC
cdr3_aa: CASSLAPGLAGGGEQYF

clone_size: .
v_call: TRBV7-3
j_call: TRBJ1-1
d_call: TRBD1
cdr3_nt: TGTGCCAGCAGCCCGCACGGGCAGGGGGCCACTGAAGCTTTCTTT
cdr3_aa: CASSPHGQGATEAFF

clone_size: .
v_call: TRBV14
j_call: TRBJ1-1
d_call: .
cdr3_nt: TGTGCCAGCAGCCAGTACAGGGTGGGCACTGAAGCTTTCTTT
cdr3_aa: CASSQYRVGTEAFF

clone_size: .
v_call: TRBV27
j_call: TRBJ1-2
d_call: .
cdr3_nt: TGTGCCAGCAGTAGGGACACCTCCTATGGCTACACCTTC
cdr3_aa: CASSRDTSYGYTF

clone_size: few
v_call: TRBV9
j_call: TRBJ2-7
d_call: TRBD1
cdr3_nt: TGTGCCAGCAGCGGGGGACAGGGGCACAACGAGCAGTACTTC
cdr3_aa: CASSGGQGHNEQYF

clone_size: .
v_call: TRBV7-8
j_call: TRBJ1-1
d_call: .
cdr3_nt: TGTGCCAGCAGCTTCATCGACCTCAGGGGTTCCTCGGGGAACACTGAAGCTTTCTTT
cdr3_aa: CASSFIDLRGSSGNTEAFF

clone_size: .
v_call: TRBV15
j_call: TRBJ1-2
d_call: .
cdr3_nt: TGTGCCACCAGCAGAGAAGGGCAGGGCGGCTATGGCTACACCTTC
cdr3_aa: CATSREGQGGYGYTF

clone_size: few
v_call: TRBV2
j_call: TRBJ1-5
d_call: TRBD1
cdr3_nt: TGTGCCAGCAGTTTGCAGGGGGGGGTAAGCAATCAGCCCCAGCATTTT
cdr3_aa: CASSLQGGVSNQPQHF

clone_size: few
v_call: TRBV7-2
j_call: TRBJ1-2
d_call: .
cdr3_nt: TGTGCCAGCAGCTTATCCACAGGGACCTCTAACTATGGCTACACCTTC
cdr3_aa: CASSLSTGTSNYGYTF

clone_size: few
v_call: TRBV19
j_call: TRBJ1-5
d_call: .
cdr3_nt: TGTGCCAGTAACGGAGGGGTAAATCAGCCCCAGCATTTT
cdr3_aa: CASNGGVNQPQHF

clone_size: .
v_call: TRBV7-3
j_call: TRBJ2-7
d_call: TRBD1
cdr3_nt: TGTGCCAGCAGCCCTCCCCCGGGACAGGGTTACGAGCAGTACTTC
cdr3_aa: CASSPPPGQGYEQYF

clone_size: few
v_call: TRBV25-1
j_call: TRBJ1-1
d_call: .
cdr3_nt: TGTGCCAGCACTGGGGGTCAGGCCTCGAACACTGAAGCTTTCTTT
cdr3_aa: CASTGGQASNTEAFF

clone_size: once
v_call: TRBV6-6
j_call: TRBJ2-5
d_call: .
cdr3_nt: TGTGCCAGCAGTCAACAACAAGAGACCCAGTACTTC
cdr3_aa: CASSQQQETQYF

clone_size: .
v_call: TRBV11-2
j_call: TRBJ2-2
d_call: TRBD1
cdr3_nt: TGTGCCAGCAGCTTGGGGACAGGGGGCGGGAACACCGGGGAGCTGTTTTTT
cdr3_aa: CASSLGTGGGNTGELFF

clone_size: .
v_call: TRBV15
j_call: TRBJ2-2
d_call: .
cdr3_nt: TGTGCCACCAGCAGAGATCAGGTTCTCACCGGGGAGCTGTTTTTT
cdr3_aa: CATSRDQVLTGELFF

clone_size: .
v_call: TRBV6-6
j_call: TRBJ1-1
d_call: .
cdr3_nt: TGTGCCAGCAGCCACGGAGGGGGGATTGAAGCTTTCTTT
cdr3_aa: CASSHGGGIEAFF

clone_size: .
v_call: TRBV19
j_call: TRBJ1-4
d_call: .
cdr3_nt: TGTGCCAGTAGTATGAATGGTGGCGAAAAACTGTTTTTT
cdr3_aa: CASSMNGGEKLFF

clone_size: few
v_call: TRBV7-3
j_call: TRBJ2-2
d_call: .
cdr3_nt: TGTGCCAGCAGTATTGGGGGCGGGACCGGGGAGCTGTTTTTT
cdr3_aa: CASSIGGGTGELFF

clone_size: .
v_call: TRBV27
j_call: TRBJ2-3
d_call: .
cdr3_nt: TGTGCCAGCAGTCCAACGAGTTTGGGGGGGCTTGGTACGCAGTATTTT
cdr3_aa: CASSPTSLGGLGTQYF

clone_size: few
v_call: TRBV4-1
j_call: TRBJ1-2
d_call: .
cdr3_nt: TGCGCCAGCAGCCAAGGACTGAACTATGGCTACACCTTC
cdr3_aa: CASSQGLNYGYTF

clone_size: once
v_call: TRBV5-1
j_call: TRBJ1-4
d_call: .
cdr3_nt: TGCGCCAGCAGCTTGGATGGAGGGACTGGTGAAAAACTGTTTTTT
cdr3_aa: CASSLDGGTGEKLFF

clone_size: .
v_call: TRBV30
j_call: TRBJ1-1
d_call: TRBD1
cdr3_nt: TGTGCCTGGGGGGACAGGGGAAGAAACACTGAAGCTTTCTTT
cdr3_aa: CAWGDRGRNTEAFF

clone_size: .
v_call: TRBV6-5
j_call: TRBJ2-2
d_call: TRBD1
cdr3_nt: TGTGCCAGCAGACCGGACAGGTACTCCGGGGAGCTGTTTTTT
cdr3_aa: CASRPDRYSGELFF

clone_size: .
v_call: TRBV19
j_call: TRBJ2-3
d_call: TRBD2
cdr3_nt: TGTGCCAGTAGTAGGACTAGCGGGGTGACAGATACGCAGTATTTT
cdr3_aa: CASSRTSGVTDTQYF

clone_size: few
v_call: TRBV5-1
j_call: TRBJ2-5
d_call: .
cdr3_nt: TGCGCCAGCAGCTTGGGCTACGGGACAATACAAGAGACCCAGTACTTC
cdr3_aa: CASSLGYGTIQETQYF

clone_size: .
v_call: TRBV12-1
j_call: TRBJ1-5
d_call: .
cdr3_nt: TGTGCCAGCAGCTCCTGGGAGGGGAGCAATCAGCCCCAGCATTTT
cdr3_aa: CASSSWEGSNQPQHF

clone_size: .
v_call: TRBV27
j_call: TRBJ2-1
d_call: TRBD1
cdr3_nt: TGTGCCAGCAGCTCAACCCGACAGGGTTGGCAGTTCTTC
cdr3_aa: CASSSTRQGWQFF

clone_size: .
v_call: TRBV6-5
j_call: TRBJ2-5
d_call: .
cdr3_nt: TGTGCCAGCACCGATACCACGACTAGTTCGGAGACCCAGTACTTC
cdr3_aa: CASTDTTTSSETQYF

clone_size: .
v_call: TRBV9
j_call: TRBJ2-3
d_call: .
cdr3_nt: TGTGCCAGCAGCGTAGCTCCATCCCCAGATACGCAGTATTTT
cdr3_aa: CASSVAPSPDTQYF

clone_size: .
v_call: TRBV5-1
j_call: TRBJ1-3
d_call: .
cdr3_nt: TGCGCCAGCAGCGACGGAGGATCTGGAAACACCATATATTTT
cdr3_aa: CASSDGGSGNTIYF

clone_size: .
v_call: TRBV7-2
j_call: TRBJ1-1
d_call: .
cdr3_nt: TGTGCCAGCAGCTTAGAAGAGAACACTGAAGCTTTCTTT
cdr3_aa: CASSLEENTEAFF

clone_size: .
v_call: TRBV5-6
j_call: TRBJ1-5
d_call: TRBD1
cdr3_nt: TGTGCCAGCAGCTTGTCGACAGGGGCGTTTAATAGCAATCAGCCCCAGCATTTT
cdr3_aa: CASSLSTGAFNSNQPQHF

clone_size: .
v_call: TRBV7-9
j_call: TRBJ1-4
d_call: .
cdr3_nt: TGTGCCAGCAGCTCCCTTGTGGGGGCGCGGGAAAAACTGTTTTTT
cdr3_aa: CASSSLVGAREKLFF

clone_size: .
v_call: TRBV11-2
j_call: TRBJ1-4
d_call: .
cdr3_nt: TGTGCCAGCAGCTTCCTCGCAACTAATGAAAAACTGTTTTTT
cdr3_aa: CASSFLATNEKLFF

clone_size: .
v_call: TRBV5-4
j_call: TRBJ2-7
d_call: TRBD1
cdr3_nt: TGTGCCAGCAGCTTGGCAGGACAGGGACACTACGAGCAGTACTTC
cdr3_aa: CASSLAGQGHYEQYF

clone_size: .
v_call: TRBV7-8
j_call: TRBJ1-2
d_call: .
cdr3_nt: TGTGCCAGCAGCTTAGACCAGGGGTCGGTTCTGGAGCATGGCTACACCTTC
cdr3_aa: CASSLDQGSVLEHGYTF

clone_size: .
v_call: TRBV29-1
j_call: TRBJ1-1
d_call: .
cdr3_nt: TGCAGCGTTCGACAGCCGAACACTGAAGCTTTCTTT
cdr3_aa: CSVRQPNTEAFF